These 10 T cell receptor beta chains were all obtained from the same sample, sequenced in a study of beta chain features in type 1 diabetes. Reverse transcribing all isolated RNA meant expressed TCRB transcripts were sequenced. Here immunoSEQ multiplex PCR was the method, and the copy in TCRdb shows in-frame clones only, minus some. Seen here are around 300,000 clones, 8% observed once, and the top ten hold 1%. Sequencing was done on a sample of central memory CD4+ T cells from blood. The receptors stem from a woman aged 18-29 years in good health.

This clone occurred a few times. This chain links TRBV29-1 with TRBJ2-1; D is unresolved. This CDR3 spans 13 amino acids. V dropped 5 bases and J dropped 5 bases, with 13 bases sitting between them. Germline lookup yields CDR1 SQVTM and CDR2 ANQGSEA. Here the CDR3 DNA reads TGCAGCGTTTTATGGCTTCGCAACAATGAGCAGTTCTTC. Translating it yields CSVLWLRNNEQFF.

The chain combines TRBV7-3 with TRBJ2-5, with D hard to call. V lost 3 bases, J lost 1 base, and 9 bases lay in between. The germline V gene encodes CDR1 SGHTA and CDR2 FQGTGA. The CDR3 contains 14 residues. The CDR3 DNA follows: TGTGCCAGCAGCTTGTATTCCGTCCAAGAGACCCAGTACTTC. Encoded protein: CASSLYSVQETQYF.

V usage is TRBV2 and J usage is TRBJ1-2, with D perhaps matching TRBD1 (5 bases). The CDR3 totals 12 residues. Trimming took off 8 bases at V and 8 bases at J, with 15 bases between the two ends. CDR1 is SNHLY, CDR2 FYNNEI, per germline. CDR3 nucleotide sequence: TGTGCCAGCGGGGGGACTCTCCAGGGCTACACCTTC. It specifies CASGGTLQGYTF.

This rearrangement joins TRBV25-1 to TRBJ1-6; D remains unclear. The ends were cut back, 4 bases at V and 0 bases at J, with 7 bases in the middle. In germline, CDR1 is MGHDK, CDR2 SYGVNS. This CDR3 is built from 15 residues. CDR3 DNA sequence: TGTGCCAGCAGTGCCCGGAGCTCCTATAATTCACCCCTCCACTTT. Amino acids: CASSARSSYNSPLHF.

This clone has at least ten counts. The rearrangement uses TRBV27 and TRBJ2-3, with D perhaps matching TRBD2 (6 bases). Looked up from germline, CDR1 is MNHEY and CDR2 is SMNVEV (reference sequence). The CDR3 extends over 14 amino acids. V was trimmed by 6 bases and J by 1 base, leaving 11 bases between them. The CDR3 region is CASRGLGGTDTQYF. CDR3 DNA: TGTGCCAGCAGGGGACTTGGGGGCACAGATACGCAGTATTTT.

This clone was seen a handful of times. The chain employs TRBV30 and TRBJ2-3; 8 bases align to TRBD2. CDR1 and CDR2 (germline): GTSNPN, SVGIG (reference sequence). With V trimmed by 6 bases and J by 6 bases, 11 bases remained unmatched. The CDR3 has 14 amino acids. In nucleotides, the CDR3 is TGTGCCTGCAATCCGGGGGGGCTGTCGGATACGCAGTATTTT. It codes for CACNPGGLSDTQYF.

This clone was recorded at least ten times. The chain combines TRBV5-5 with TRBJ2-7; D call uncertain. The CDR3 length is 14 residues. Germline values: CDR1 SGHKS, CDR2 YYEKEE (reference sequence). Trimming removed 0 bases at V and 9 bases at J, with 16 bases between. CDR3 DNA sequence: TGTGCCAGCAGCTTGGAACCGCGTCCAGATGGGCAGTACTTC. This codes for CASSLEPRPDGQYF.

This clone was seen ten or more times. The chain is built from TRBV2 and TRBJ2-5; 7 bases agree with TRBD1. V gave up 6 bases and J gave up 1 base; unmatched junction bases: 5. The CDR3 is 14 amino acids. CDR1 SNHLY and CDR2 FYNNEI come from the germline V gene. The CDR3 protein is CASRGGQFQETQYF. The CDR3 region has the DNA TGTGCCAGCAGAGGGGGACAGTTCCAAGAGACCCAGTACTTC.

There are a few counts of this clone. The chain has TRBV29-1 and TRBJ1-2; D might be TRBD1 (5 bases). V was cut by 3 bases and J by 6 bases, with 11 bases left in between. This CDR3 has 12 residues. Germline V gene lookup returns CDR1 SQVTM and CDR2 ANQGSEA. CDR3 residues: CSVDAGDHGYTF. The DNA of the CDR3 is TGCAGCGTTGATGCGGGGGATCATGGCTACACCTTC.

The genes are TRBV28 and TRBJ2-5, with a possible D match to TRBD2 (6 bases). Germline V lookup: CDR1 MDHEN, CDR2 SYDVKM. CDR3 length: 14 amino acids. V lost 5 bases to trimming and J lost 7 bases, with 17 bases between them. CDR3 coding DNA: TGTGCCAGCAGTCGTTTAGCCAGGGAGGTGACCCAGTACTTC. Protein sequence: CASSRLAREVTQYF. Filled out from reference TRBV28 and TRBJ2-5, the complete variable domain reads DVKVTQSSRYLVKRTGEKVFLECVQDMDHENMFWYRQDPGLGLRLIYFSYDVKMKEKGDIPEGYSVSREKKERFSLILESASTNQTSMYLCASSRLAREVTQYFGPGTRLLVL.